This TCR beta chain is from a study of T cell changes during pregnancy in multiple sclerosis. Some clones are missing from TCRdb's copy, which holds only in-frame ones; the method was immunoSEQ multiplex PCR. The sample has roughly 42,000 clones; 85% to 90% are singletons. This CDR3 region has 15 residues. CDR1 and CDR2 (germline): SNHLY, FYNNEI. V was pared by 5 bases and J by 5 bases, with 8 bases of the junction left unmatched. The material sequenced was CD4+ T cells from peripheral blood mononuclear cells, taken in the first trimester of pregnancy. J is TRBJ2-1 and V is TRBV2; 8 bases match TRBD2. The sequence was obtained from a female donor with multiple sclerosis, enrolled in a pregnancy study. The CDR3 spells CASSLRTSRNNEQFF. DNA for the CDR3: TGTGCCAGCAGTCTTCGGACTAGCAGAAACAATGAGCAGTTCTTC.